This T cell receptor beta chain was recovered during a study of cytomegalovirus exposure and HLA in healthy donors. Points from the study as a whole: Association with HLA alleles at 0.05 false discovery rate was found for some 18,000 TCR beta sequences in a later analysis. TCR beta chains numbering roughly 150 were designated cytomegalovirus-associated.

Amplification used 60 Vbeta primers and 13 Jbeta primers. Clones were read by immunoSEQ multiplex PCR, and TCRdb kept only the in-frame ones, dropping some. The sample carries about 120,000 clones, approximately 86% recorded once. Germline V gene data show CDR1 as LNHNV and CDR2 as YYDKDF (reference sequence). The V gene end was trimmed by 3 bases and the J gene end by 1 base; junction bases not matched to a gene: 4. CDR3 length: 15 amino acids. For this clone: The antigen remains unidentified.

This receptor was taken from a man aged 35 to 55 in good health and CMV-seronegative. Sequenced: PBMCs. The chain recombines TRBV15 with TRBJ2-7, with TRBD2 matching over 9 bases. The CDR3 region is CATSSGTSSSYEQYF. DNA for the CDR3: TGTGCCACCAGCAGCGGGACTAGCTCTTCCTACGAGCAGTACTTC.